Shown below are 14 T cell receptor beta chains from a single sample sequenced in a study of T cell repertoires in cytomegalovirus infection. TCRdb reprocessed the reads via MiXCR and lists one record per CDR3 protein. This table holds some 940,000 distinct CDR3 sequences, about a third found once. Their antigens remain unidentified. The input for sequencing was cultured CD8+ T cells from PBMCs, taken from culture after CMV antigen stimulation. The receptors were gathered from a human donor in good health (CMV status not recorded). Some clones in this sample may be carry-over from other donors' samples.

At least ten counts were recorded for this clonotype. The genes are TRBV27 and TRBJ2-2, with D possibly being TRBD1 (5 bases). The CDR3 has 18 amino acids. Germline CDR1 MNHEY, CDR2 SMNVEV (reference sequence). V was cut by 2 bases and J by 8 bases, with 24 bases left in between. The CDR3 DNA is TGTGCCAGCAGTTTACAGTACAGGCACCCATTCGGCGGAGGGGAGCTGTTTTTT. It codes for CASSLQYRHPFGGGELFF.

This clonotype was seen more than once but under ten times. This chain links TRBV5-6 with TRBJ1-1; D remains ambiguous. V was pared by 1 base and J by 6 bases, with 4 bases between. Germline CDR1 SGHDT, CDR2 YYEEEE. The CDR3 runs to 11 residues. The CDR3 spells CASSLLSEAFF. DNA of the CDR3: TGTGCCAGCAGCTTGTTGTCTGAAGCTTTCTTT.

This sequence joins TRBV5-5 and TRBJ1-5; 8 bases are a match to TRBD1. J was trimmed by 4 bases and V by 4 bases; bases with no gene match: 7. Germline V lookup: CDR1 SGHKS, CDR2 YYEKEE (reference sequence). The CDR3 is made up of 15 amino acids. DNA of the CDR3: TGTGCCAGCAGCGTAACAGGGGGATCTAATCAGCCCCAGCATTTT. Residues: CASSVTGGSNQPQHF.

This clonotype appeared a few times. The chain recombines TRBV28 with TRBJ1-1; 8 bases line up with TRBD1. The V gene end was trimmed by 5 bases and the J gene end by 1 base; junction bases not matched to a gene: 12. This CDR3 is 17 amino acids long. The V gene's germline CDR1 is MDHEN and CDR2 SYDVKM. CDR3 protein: CASSRTGFNGRNTEAFF. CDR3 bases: TGTGCCAGCAGTCGGACAGGGTTCAATGGGAGGAACACTGAAGCTTTCTTT.

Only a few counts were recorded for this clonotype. The CDR3 region has the DNA TGTGCCAGCGCAGGGGGAACAGGGCGCTACTATGGCTACACCTTC. Its protein is CASAGGTGRYYGYTF. The V and J genes are TRBV27 and TRBJ1-2; TRBD1 agrees at 7 bases. Germline CDR1 reads MNHEY; CDR2 reads SMNVEV (reference sequence). Losses at the gene ends were 8 bases for V and 3 bases for J; bases not matched to a gene: 12. CDR3 length equals 15 residues.

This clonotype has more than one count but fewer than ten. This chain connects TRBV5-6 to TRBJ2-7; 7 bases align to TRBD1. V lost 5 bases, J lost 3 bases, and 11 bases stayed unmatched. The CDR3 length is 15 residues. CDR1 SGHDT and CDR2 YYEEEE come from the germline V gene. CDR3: CASRSHRDRIYEQYF. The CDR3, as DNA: TGTGCCAGCAGGTCCCACCGGGACAGAATCTACGAGCAGTACTTC.

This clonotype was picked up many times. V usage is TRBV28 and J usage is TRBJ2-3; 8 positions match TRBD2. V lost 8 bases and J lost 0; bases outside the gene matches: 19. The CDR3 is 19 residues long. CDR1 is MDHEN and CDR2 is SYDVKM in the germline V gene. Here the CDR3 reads CASSSLVAGKITSTDTQYF. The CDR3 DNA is TGTGCCAGCTCCTCCTTGGTAGCGGGAAAAATTACTAGCACAGATACGCAGTATTTT.

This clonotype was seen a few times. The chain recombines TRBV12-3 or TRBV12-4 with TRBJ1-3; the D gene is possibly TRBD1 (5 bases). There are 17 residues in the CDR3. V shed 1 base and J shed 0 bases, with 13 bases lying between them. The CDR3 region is CASSLGPRDSSGNTIYF. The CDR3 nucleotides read TGTGCCAGCAGTTTAGGCCCCAGGGATAGCTCTGGAAACACCATATATTTT.

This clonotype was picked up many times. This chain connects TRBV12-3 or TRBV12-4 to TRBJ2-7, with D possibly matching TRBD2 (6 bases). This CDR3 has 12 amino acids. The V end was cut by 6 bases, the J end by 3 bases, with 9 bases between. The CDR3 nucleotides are TGTGCCAGCAGGGCCGGGAGCTACGAGCAGTACTTC. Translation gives CASRAGSYEQYF.

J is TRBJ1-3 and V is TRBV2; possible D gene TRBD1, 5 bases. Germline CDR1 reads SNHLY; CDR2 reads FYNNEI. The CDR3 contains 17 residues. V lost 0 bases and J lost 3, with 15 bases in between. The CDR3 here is CASSEALQGVVGNTIYF. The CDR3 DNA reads TGTGCCAGCAGTGAAGCTTTGCAGGGCGTCGTTGGAAACACCATATATTTT.

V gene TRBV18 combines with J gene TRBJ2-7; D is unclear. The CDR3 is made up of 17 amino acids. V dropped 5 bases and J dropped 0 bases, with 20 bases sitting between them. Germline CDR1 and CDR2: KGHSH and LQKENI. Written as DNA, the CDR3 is TGTGCCAGCTCAGCGACAATACCTGGGAAAAGCTCCTACGAGCAGTACGTC. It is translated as CASSATIPGKSSYEQYV.

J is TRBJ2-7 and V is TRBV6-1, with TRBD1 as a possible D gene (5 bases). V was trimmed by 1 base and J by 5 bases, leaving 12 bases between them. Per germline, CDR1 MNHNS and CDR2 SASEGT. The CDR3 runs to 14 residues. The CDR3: CASSEDRQRNEQYV. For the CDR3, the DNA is TGTGCCAGCAGTGAAGATCGACAGAGGAACGAGCAGTACGTC.

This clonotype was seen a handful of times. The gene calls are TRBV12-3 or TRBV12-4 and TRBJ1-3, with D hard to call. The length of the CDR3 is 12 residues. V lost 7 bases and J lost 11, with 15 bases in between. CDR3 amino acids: CASNLPGRPIYF. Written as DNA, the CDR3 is TGTGCCAGCAACCTCCCTGGAAGGCCCATATATTTT.

The chain's CDR3 is CSARDPAPGYSNQPQHF. In DNA, the CDR3 is TGCAGTGCTAGAGATCCTGCCCCGGGATATAGCAATCAGCCCCAGCATTTT. The J gene is TRBJ1-5, the V gene TRBV20-1; D gene uncertain. V shed 0 bases and J shed 0 bases, with 15 bases lying between them. The CDR3 is 17 amino acids. Germline-derived CDR1 and CDR2 are DFQATT and SNEGSKA (reference sequence).